One TCR beta chain is described in this entry. The data were produced by immunoSEQ multiplex PCR, yet TCRdb's version contains in-frame clones alone and is incomplete. Seen here are 200,000 or so clones, 70% to 90% observed once, and the top ten hold more than 2.5%. The CDR3 runs 17 residues. V trimming: 4 bases; J trimming: 3 bases; junction bases outside the gene matches: 10. Germline CDR1 SEHNR, CDR2 FQNEAQ (reference sequence). These data belong to a study of blood T cell repertoires in COVID-19. For the study at large: Material from acute and convalescent COVID-19 was sourced from the United States, Italy and Spain.

The receptor was derived from a man between 60 and 70 years old with acute or convalescent COVID-19. This chain links TRBV7-9 with TRBJ2-7; TRBD1 matches 12 bases. The sequenced sample was peripheral blood. As DNA, the CDR3 is TGTGCCAGCAGCTATACAAGCGGGACAGGGGGCCACTACGAGCAGTACTTC. This sequence encodes CASSYTSGTGGHYEQYF. Full variable domain (remainder filled in from reference TRBV7-9 and TRBJ2-7): DTGVSQNPRHKITKRGQNVTFRCDPISEHNRLYWYRQTLGQGPEFLTYFQNEAQLEKSRLLSDRFSAERPKGSFSTLEIQRTEQGDSAMYLCASSYTSGTGGHYEQYFGPGTRLTVT.